A selection of T cell receptor beta chains follows, all from one sample in a study of shared clonotypes between healthy human individuals. The data were produced by immunoSEQ multiplex PCR, yet TCRdb's version contains in-frame clones alone and is incomplete. The sample consists of 600,000 or so clones, about 98% of them appearing once. The sample was naive CD8+ T cells sorted from blood. The receptors shown here come from a man in his thirties or forties in good health. Each CDR3 is given with its conserved first and last residue. Fields, in order: J gene, clone size, D gene, V gene, CDR3 protein, CDR3 DNA. The D gene is left open where the match is weak. Clone size is stated in some rows and not others, as once, few, many or a class when expanded.

TRBJ2-7	-	-	TRBV11-2	CASRFPGASEQYF	TGTGCCAGCAGGTTCCCCGGGGCGAGTGAGCAGTACTTC
TRBJ2-7	-	-	TRBV29-1	CSALGNSYEQYF	TGCAGCGCTCTCGGGAACTCCTACGAGCAGTACTTC
TRBJ1-1	-	-	TRBV7-9	CASSQGFTEAFF	TGTGCCAGCAGTCAGGGGTTTACTGAAGCTTTCTTT
TRBJ2-2	-	TRBD2	TRBV7-6	CASSSWTSGRAGFNTGELFF	TGTGCCAGCAGCTCCTGGACTAGCGGGAGGGCCGGGTTTAACACCGGGGAGCTGTTTTTT
TRBJ2-7	-	-	TRBV11-2	CASSYLGFPYEQYF	TGTGCCAGCAGCTACCTAGGGTTCCCCTACGAGCAGTACTTC
TRBJ1-2	once	-	TRBV19	CASTTFGQSVYGYTF	TGTGCCAGTACCACCTTTGGACAGAGCGTATATGGCTACACCTTC
TRBJ2-7	-	-	TRBV4-1	CASSLGANWNSYEQYF	TGCGCCAGCAGCCTGGGGGCAAATTGGAACTCCTACGAGCAGTACTTC
TRBJ2-3	-	TRBD2	TRBV6-1	CASSDWGSGRGTDTQYF	TGTGCCAGCAGTGATTGGGGTAGCGGGAGGGGGACAGATACGCAGTATTTT
TRBJ2-1	-	TRBD2	TRBV7-9	CASSSLTVAGGDNEQFF	TGTGCCAGCAGCTCTCTTACGGTTGCGGGAGGAGACAATGAGCAGTTCTTC
TRBJ2-7	-	TRBD1	TRBV9	CASSPREQGSTYEQYF	TGTGCCAGCAGCCCTAGGGAACAGGGGAGTACCTACGAGCAGTACTTC
TRBJ2-1	-	TRBD2	TRBV11-2	CASRSASGYNEQFF	TGTGCCAGCAGGAGCGCTAGCGGTTACAATGAGCAGTTCTTC
TRBJ1-1	once	-	TRBV20-1	CSARGPPEAFF	TGCAGTGCTAGAGGGCCCCCCGAAGCTTTCTTT
TRBJ2-1	once	-	TRBV28	CASRRSRYNEQFF	TGTGCCAGCAGGCGTTCTAGGTACAATGAGCAGTTCTTC
TRBJ2-7	-	TRBD2	TRBV7-8	CASSPRTSGDYEQYF	TGTGCCAGCAGCCCTCGGACTAGCGGAGACTACGAGCAGTACTTC
TRBJ2-3	-	-	TRBV5-6	CASSPRLTEVTDTQYF	TGTGCCAGCAGCCCCCGACTGACGGAGGTCACAGATACGCAGTATTTT
TRBJ2-1	-	TRBD2	TRBV11-2	CASSSLAGVGNEQFF	TGTGCCAGCAGCTCGTTAGCGGGAGTAGGAAATGAGCAGTTCTTC
TRBJ2-3	few	-	TRBV27	CASSGESTQYF	TGTGCCAGCAGTGGGGAGAGTACGCAGTATTTT
TRBJ2-1	-	-	TRBV18	CASSPPDSTSYNEQFF	TGTGCCAGCTCACCTCCCGACAGTACTTCTTACAATGAGCAGTTCTTC
TRBJ2-7	-	-	TRBV27	CASSSSGRSRFYEQYF	TGTGCCAGCAGTTCCTCTGGACGGAGCAGGTTCTACGAGCAGTACTTC
TRBJ2-2	-	-	TRBV21-1	CASSKFGELFF	TGTGCCAGCAGCAAATTTGGGGAGCTGTTTTTT
TRBJ2-7	few	-	TRBV27	CASSFGQDYEQYF	TGTGCCAGCAGTTTCGGGCAGGACTACGAGCAGTACTTC
TRBJ1-5	-	-	TRBV27	CASSLVGQPQHF	TGTGCCAGCAGTTTGGTAGGTCAGCCCCAGCATTTT
TRBJ2-2	-	TRBD2	TRBV5-6	CASQRAGAGELFF	TGTGCCAGCCAACGAGCGGGAGCCGGGGAGCTGTTTTTT
TRBJ2-7	-	TRBD2	TRBV7-9	CASSPFTSGRDEQYF	TGTGCCAGCAGCCCCTTCACTAGCGGGAGAGATGAGCAGTACTTC